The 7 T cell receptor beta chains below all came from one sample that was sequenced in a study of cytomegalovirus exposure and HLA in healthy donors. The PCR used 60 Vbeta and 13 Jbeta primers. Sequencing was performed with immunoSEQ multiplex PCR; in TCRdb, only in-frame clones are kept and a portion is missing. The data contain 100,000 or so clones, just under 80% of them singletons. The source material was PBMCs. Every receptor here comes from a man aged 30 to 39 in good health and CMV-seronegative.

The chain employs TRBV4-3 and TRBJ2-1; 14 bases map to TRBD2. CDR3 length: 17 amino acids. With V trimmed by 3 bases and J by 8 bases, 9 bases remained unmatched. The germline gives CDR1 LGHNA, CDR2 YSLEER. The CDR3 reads CASSHRLAGGLTHEQFF. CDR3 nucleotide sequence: TGCGCCAGCAGCCATCGACTAGCGGGGGGGCTTACCCATGAGCAGTTCTTC.

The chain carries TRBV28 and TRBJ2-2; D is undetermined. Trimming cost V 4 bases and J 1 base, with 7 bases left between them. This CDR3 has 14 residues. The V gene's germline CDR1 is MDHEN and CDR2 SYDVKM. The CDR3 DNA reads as TGTGCCAGCAGTTCAGGCCAGAACACCGGGGAGCTGTTTTTT. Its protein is CASSSGQNTGELFF.

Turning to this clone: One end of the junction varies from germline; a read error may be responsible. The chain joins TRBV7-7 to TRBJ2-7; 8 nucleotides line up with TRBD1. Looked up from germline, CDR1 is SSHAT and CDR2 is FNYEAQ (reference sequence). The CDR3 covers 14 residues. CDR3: CASSLASRGHEQYF. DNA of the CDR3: TGTGCTAGCAGCTTAGCAAGCAGGGGGCACGAGCAGTACTTC.

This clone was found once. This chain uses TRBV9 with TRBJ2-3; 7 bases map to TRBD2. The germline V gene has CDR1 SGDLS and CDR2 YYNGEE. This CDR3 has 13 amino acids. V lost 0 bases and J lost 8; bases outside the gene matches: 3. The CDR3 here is CASSVGGEGTQYF. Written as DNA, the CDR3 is TGTGCCAGCAGCGTAGGGGGGGAGGGTACGCAGTATTTT.

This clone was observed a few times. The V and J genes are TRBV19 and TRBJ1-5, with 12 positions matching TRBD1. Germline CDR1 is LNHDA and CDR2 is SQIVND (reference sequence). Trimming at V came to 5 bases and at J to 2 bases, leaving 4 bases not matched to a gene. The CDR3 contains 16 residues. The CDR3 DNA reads TGTGCCAGTAGTGGGGGACAGGGGGCCGGCAATCAGCCCCAGCATTTT. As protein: CASSGGQGAGNQPQHF.

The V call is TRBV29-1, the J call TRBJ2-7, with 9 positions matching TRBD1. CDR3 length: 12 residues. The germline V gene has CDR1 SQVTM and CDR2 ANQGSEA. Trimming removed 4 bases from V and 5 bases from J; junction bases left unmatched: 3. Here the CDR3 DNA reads TGCAGCGTTGGACAGGGGGTCGACGAGCAGTACTTC. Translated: CSVGQGVDEQYF.

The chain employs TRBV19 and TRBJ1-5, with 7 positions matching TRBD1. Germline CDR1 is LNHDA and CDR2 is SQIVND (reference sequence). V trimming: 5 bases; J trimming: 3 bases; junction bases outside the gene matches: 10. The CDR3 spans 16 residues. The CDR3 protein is CASSPRGGASNQPQHF. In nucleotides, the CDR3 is TGTGCCAGTAGTCCCCGAGGGGGCGCATCCAATCAGCCCCAGCATTTT.